The 9 T cell receptor beta chains given below trace back to one sample, sequenced in a study of control samples from healthy donors and cancer patients. The assay was immunoSEQ multiplex PCR, and TCRdb's table has in-frame clones only and misses some. The sample lists about 89,000 clones, over 75% occurring once. Input material: blood. These TCRs come from a woman in her thirties or forties in good health.

The V and J genes are TRBV5-6 and TRBJ1-1, with D uncertain. This CDR3 is 15 amino acids long. Germline values: CDR1 SGHDT, CDR2 YYEEEE. V was pared by 4 bases and J by 3 bases, with 16 bases between. The DNA for the CDR3 is TGTGCCAGCAGCACCGAGACCCGCGGCTACACTGAAGCTTTCTTT. It translates to CASSTETRGYTEAFF.

This clone came up a few times. The chain joins TRBV25-1 to TRBJ1-5, with D uncertain. CDR3 length: 12 amino acids. Deletions cut 0 bases from V and 3 bases from J, with 0 bases between. The V gene's germline CDR1 is MGHDK and CDR2 SYGVNS. The CDR3, as DNA: TGTGCCAGCAGTGAATACAATCAGCCCCAGCATTTT. Amino acid sequence: CASSEYNQPQHF.

This clone was seen once. The chain employs TRBV10-3 and TRBJ2-1, with D possibly TRBD1 on 5 matching bases. CDR1 is ENHRY and CDR2 is SYGVKD in the germline V gene. Deletions cut 5 bases from V and 10 bases from J, with 9 bases between. The CDR3 length is 11 residues. This CDR3 reads CAISQGYEQFF. The DNA for the CDR3 is TGTGCCATCAGTCAGGGATACGAGCAGTTCTTC.

V usage is TRBV19 and J usage is TRBJ2-7; D possibly corresponds to TRBD2 (5 bases). CDR1 LNHDA and CDR2 SQIVND come from the germline V gene (reference sequence). Trimming cost V 1 base and J 2 bases, with 9 bases left between them. This CDR3 region has 14 residues. DNA of the CDR3: TGTGCCAGTAGTATAGGACGGGGAGCCTACGAGCAGTACTTC. Translation: CASSIGRGAYEQYF. The entire variable domain, with the rest obtained from reference TRBV19 and TRBJ2-7, is as follows: DGGITQSPKYLFRKEGQNVTLSCEQNLNHDAMYWYRQDPGQGLRLIYYSQIVNDFQKGDIAEGYSVSREKKESFPLTVTSAQKNPTAFYLCASSIGRGAYEQYFGPGTRLTVT.

The count of this clone is one. The V call is TRBV12-3 or TRBV12-4, the J call TRBJ2-3; perhaps TRBD1 as D (5 bases). V lost 1 base, J lost 5 bases, and 7 bases lay in between. This CDR3 has 13 amino acids. CDR3 protein: CASSLETEDTQYF. CDR3 coding DNA: TGTGCCAGCAGTTTAGAGACAGAAGATACGCAGTATTTT.

The rearrangement joins TRBV25-1 to TRBJ2-2; 7 positions agree with TRBD2. This CDR3 is built from 13 residues. Germline lookup yields CDR1 MGHDK and CDR2 SYGVNS. V lost 8 bases and J lost 3; bases outside the gene matches: 3. The CDR3 sequence is CASRLADTGELFF. For the CDR3, the DNA is TGTGCCAGCCGCCTAGCGGACACCGGGGAGCTGTTTTTT.

This clone has only a few counts. The chain joins TRBV3-1 (or the pseudogene TRBV3-2) to TRBJ1-5; D remains ambiguous. Germline values: CDR1 LGHDT, CDR2 YNNKEL (reference sequence). Trimming removed 4 bases from V and 6 bases from J, with 10 bases in between. The CDR3 is 13 amino acids. CDR3 sequence reads: CASSRTGRQPQHF. CDR3 bases: TGTGCCAGCAGCCGAACCGGCCGTCAGCCCCAGCATTTT.

V is TRBV6-5 and J is TRBJ1-2, with D perhaps matching TRBD1 (5 bases). Germline CDR1 MNHEY, CDR2 SVGAGI. V was shortened by 5 bases and J by 7 bases, with 11 bases between the two germline ends. The CDR3 extends over 12 amino acids. The CDR3 here is CASSPVTAGYTF. The CDR3 nucleotides read TGTGCCAGCAGTCCTGTGACAGCTGGCTACACCTTC.

The chain employs TRBV7-2 and TRBJ2-3, with 9 bases that match TRBD2. V gave up 4 bases and J gave up 4 bases; unmatched junction bases: 6. From germline, CDR1 is SGHTA and CDR2 FQGNSA. The CDR3 runs 15 residues. This CDR3 is CASSSLAGGPDTQYF. CDR3 DNA: TGTGCCAGCAGCTCCCTGGCGGGGGGGCCAGATACGCAGTATTTT.